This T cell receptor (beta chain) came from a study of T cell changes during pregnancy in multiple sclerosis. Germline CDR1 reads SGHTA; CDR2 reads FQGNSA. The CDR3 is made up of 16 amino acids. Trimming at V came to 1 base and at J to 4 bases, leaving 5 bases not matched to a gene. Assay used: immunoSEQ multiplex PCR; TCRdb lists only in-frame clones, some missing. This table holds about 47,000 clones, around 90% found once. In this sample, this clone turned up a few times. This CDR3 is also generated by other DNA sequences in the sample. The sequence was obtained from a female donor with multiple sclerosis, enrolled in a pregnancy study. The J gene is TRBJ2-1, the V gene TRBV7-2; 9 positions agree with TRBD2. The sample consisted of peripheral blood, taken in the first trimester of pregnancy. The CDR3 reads CASSLVRLAVYNEQFF. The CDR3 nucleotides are TGTGCCAGCAGCTTAGTGAGACTAGCGGTGTACAATGAGCAGTTCTTC.